The present TCR beta chain was sequenced within a study of cytomegalovirus exposure and HLA in healthy donors (dated by TCRdb to about 2017). About the full investigation: An earlier analysis of some 620 of the donors reported about 280 Gb of sequence data and 100 million to 120 million unique TCR beta sequences obtained from 150 million to 200 million T cells. An early release that covered about 600 HLA-typed donors contained approximately 290 gigabases of sequencing data and 85 million to 100 million unique TCR sequences. Among the roughly 400 genotyped donors, around 81% belonged to the genetic ancestry cluster associated with self-reported Caucasian donors. The study was designed to test whether signatures of past pathogen exposure could be identified by cataloging public T cell receptors. Using immunosequencing, the study profiled T cell repertoires from around 680 subjects and related those repertoires to cytomegalovirus serostatus. Along with the roughly 610-subject first cohort, a separate validation cohort of over a hundred different subjects was used. To predict cytomegalovirus infection status, the study brought together high-throughput TCR immunosequencing, statistical association of individual TCRs with disease status, and machine learning. A later analysis re-analyzed previously published TCR beta repertoires from 666 donors and added high-resolution HLA genotyping to study TCR occurrence patterns. Rather than drawing on any new phenotypic data, the later analysis identified candidate immune exposures from TCR beta sequences and the way those sequences occurred across donors. In an earlier analysis of roughly 580 of the donors, high-throughput TCR beta sequencing was used to judge whether each TCR beta V gene segment behaved as functional or pseudogenic. Donor age, sex, ethnicity and CMV serostatus were collected together with the repertoire data. In a later genetic analysis, genome-wide SNP genotypes for about three fifths of the 666 donors were used, and that subset was treated as a discovery cohort. All discovery cohort repertoires had been generated on a single sequencing platform. HLA typing included class I and class II loci at four-digit resolution. Typing coverage varied by locus: about 620-630 donors for A, B, C, DRB1 and DQB1; 522 for DQA1; more than 600 for DPA1; roughly 450 for DPB1. Because of strong linkage in the cohort, 4 to 6 DR-DQ haplotypes were treated as single units for association and clustering. Among about 360 genotyped donors of the cohort, an average of 235,054 unique TCR beta nucleotide sequences were sequenced per donor, roughly 18% of them non-productive.

The germline V gene specifies KGHSH as CDR1 and LQKENI as CDR2. Its CDR3 holds 14 amino acids, cysteine through phenylalanine. Only CDR3 DNA remains: 42 bases, in frame from the first base. The V and J ends are trimmed by 3 bases and 2 bases, leaving 10 bases between them. The cohort comprised fewer than 750 healthy bone marrow donors. Cohort members were all nominally healthy when sampled, although unrecorded immune exposures were likely present. The donor was CMV seropositive and belonged to the group of 250 to 300 seropositive cohort members. A peripheral blood sample was collected from each donor, and TCR beta sequencing was performed on peripheral blood mononuclear cells. Genomic DNA was extracted from the blood cell samples with the Qiagen DNeasy Blood Extraction Kit. The table lists this clone with a few counts. The target of this receptor is not known. Qualities for individual bases were not recorded, and no much larger clone is one base off.

Receptor libraries were prepared by the immunoSEQ multiplex PCR assay. The multiplex PCR relied on a mix of 60 forward primers for TCR Vbeta segments and 13 reverse primers for TCR Jbeta segments. A multiplex PCR assay on genomic DNA amplified the CDR3 region of rearranged TCR beta genes. The Illumina HiSeq System was used to sequence the amplified TCR beta libraries as 87-base-pair reads. Concerning the study's data processing: A later analysis counted tens of millions of unique TCR beta chains across the 666 repertoires, and 10 million to 11 million of these chains were shared by at least two donors. Raw reads were error-corrected and collapsed into unique sequences with a nearest-neighbor algorithm that merged closely related sequences to remove PCR and sequencing errors. CDR3 sequences were aligned to IMGT reference sequences to assign V, D and J gene segments. For a sequence to be retained, a match of at least six nucleotides to both a V gene segment and a J gene segment was required. Rearrangements were called productive when the CDR3 lacked stop codons and stayed in frame with V and J; all others were non-productive. Following IMGT convention, CDR3 was defined as the stretch from the second conserved V-encoded cysteine to the conserved J-encoded phenylalanine. The earlier analysis of about 620 of the donors excluded sequences that lacked an unambiguous match to a single V gene segment. An earlier analysis of fewer than 650 of the donors classified V segments as functional when productive rearrangements were above 56.7% and as segregating when the standard deviation between donors was above 5%. A statistical classification framework was built for diagnosing cytomegalovirus status from the catalog of TCR beta chain sequences. In a later analysis, V and J genes were assigned by comparing TCR nucleotide sequences against IMGT/GENE-DB human TR gene sequences. A later analysis assigned CDR3 sequences and most-parsimonious VDJ recombination scenarios with the TCRdist pipeline. In a later analysis, every TCR beta chain was defined by the combination of its CDR3 amino acid sequence and its V-gene family, and reads without a unique V-gene family were dropped. As a way to deal with suspected cross-contamination and a sequencing artifact, a later analysis dropped more than 500 nucleotide sequences that were highly shared and had low generation probability. For each public chain, a later analysis derived a clonal expansion index from normalized ranks of inferred template counts within each repertoire. Generation probabilities in a later analysis came from a VDJ recombination model fitted to out-of-frame rearrangements, and those results were checked against IGoR. In a later analysis, TCR-TCR, TCR-HLA and TCR-CMV co-occurrence was scored with hypergeometric tests, and a repertoire-size bias correction was applied to TCR pairs. A later analysis estimated false discovery rates by permuting HLA or CMV assignments 20 times. A later analysis grouped co-occurring TCRs with DBSCAN, adding TCRdist sequence similarity when clustering within HLA-allele-positive subsets. Repertoires with fewer than 30,000 or more than 120,000 public chains were left out of co-occurrence clustering, as were a few repertoires with anomalous nucleotide sharing. The table was pulled from immuneACCESS by TCRdb, which kept in-frame rearrangements only. Such tables lose some clones; where checked, under half of the loss comes from unresolved V genes, and the rest has no known cause. Clone size and V and J calls were adopted from that table, with D and trimming inferred from the DNA. Here the sample has 100,000 to 150,000 clones; around 70% occur a single time. The ten largest account for 2.6% of the sample.

Overall study results and their limits: The sequencing pipeline was judged likely to have produced a cluster of highly shared sequence variants as a technical artifact. This cohort had only TCR beta chains sequenced, and the lack of alpha or paired-chain data limited which features could be detected. The 87-base-pair reads could not distinguish some IMGT-functional V segments, including TRBV6-2 and TRBV6-3, so those segments were excluded. In a later analysis, several top co-occurrence clusters were reported to appear linked to parvovirus B19, influenza, CMV and Epstein-Barr virus. While some public TCRs were present in many individuals, most TCR sequences turned up only very rarely across donors. In a later genetic analysis, fewer N-insertions in productive TCRs were reported among donors in an Asian-associated ancestry cluster than the roughly 700-donor mean. HLA typing was unavailable for some donors at each locus, so association tests used only the typed subset. The study gave a list of over 150 TCR beta chains associated with cytomegalovirus. According to a later analysis, TCR association rates differed among HLA loci, with DRB1 alleles showing the most associated TCRs and HLA-C alleles showing the fewest. Linkage disequilibrium might explain the correlated functional status among segregating V segments, but an unknown experimental factor could not be excluded. The authors suggested that the approach could potentially be extended to other disease states and immunological phenotypes. In vitro tests confirmed that a few of the cytomegalovirus-associated TCR beta chains recognize cytomegalovirus antigens. Because counts were too low, approximately 15 rarely observed V segments, including chromosome 9 orphons, were excluded from the earlier analysis of 587 of the donors. When HLA alleles, especially DR and DQ, strongly co-occurred, attributing TCR associations to individual alleles was difficult. In a later analysis, HLA-associated TCR beta chains showed more clonal expansion and lower generation probabilities than non-associated chains that were equally common. According to a later analysis, most CMV-associated TCR beta chains appeared to be HLA-restricted, and the HLA associations seemed to be driven largely by CMV exposure. Roughly uniform sequencing depth across donors was assumed in presence/absence analyses, although this assumption may not hold. A later analysis associated around 16,000 TCR beta sequences with specific HLA alleles at a false discovery rate of 0.05. A further reported finding was that TCR beta sequences accurately predicted the HLA-A and HLA-B alleles for most subjects in the first cohort. Cytomegalovirus status was reported to be diagnosed by the classifier with high specificity and sensitivity in both the original and validation cohorts. In an earlier analysis of approximately 590 of the donors, most TCR beta V segments were observed in productive rearrangements about 87% or about 30% of the time, broadly matching IMGT annotations. CMV serostatus was the only immune exposure information available for the cohort. In a later genetic analysis, a missense DCLRE1C variant was associated with V-gene and J-gene trimming of TCR beta chains, and the association was replicated in an independent cohort.

This clonotype was sampled from a woman in her sixties in good health and CMV-seropositive. The chain is encoded by TRBV18 joined to TRBJ2-5; no D gene is confidently identified. The sequenced material came from PBMCs. The encoded CDR3 is CASSPLLAQETQYF. The DNA reads as follows: TGTGCCAGCTCACCGCTTCTGGCTCAAGAGACCCAGTACTTC.